This T cell receptor (beta chain) was obtained from a study of blood T cells in healthy people across ages. As for the study in general: Template switching retrieved approximately one barcoded beta molecule for each two T cells.

As regards this clonotype: The antigen is undetermined.

There were healthy Caucasian individuals from Russia, aged roughly 6 to 90, serving as donors. It was with a sample-barcoded 5' primer and a J-beta primer mix that a second PCR of roughly 7 to 12 cycles was run. Sequencing of every sample gave 2.5 million or more CDR3-containing paired-end reads. Each CDR3 protein gets one entry after TCRdb re-called the 5' RACE reads with MiXCR. The sample consists of some 860,000 distinct CDR3 sequences, about 61% of them appearing once. Whole-study results and caveats: Diversity of TCR beta per million T cells declined in a roughly linear way with age.

Per the germline V gene, CDR1 is SGHTA and CDR2 is FQGNSA. The CDR3 is made up of 14 amino acids. The ends were cut back, 7 bases at V and 0 bases at J, with 12 bases in the middle. This receptor was taken from a man aged 40-49 years in good health. The rearrangement uses TRBV7-2 and TRBJ1-1; no definite D call. Sequencing used blood. CDR3: CASTPRSLNTEAFF. In nucleotides, the CDR3 is TGTGCCAGCACCCCGAGGTCCCTGAACACTGAAGCTTTCTTT.